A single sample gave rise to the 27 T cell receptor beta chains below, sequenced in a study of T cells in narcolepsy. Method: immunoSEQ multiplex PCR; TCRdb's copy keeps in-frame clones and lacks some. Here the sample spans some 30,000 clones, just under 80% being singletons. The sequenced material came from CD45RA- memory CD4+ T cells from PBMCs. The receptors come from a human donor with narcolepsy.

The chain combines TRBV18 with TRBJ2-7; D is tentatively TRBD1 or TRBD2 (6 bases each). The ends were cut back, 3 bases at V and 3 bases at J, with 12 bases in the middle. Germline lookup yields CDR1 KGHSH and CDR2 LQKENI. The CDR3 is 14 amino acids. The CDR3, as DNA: TGTGCCAGCTCACCCTCGGGGGCCCGCTACGAGCAGTACTTC. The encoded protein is CASSPSGARYEQYF.

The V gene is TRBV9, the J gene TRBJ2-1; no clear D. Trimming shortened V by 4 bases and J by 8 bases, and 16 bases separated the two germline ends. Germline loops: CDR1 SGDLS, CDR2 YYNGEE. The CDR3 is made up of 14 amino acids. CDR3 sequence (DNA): TGTGCCAGCAGCCTAACGGGCCTTGGGGATGAGCAGTTCTTC. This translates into CASSLTGLGDEQFF.

CDR3 sequence: CASSLGGGKLFF. CDR3 in DNA: TGTGCCAGCAGTCTCGGTGGGGGAAAACTGTTTTTT. V gene TRBV6-6 combines with J gene TRBJ1-4, with D possibly being TRBD1 (5 bases). The CDR3 spans 12 residues. Trimming took 5 bases from V and 10 from J, leaving 11 bases between them. The V gene's germline CDR1 is MNHNY and CDR2 SVGAGI (reference sequence).

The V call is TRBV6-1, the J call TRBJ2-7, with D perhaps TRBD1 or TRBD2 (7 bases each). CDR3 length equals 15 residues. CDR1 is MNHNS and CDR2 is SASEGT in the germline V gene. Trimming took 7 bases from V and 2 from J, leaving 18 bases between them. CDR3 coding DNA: TGTGCCAGCACCATCAGGGGGAGCGGGACCTACGAGCAGTACTTC. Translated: CASTIRGSGTYEQYF.

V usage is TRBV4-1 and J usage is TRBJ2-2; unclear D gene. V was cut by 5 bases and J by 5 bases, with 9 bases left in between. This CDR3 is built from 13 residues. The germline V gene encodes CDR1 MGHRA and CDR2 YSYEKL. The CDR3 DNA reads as TGCGCCAGCAGCTACATAGGTACCGGGGAGCTGTTTTTT. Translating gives CASSYIGTGELFF.

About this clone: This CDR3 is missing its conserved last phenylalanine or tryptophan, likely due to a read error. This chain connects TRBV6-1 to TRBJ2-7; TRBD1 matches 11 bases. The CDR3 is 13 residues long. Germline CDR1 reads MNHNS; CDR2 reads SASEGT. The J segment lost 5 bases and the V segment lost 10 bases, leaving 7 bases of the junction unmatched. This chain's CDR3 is CATPDRGRDEQYL. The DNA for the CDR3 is TGTGCCACCCCGGACAGGGGGCGCGACGAGCAGTACCTC.

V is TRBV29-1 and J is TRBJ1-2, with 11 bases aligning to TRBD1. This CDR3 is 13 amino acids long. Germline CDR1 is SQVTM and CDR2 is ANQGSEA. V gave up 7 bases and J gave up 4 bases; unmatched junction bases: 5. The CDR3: CSGGQGAGYGYTF. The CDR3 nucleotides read TGCAGCGGCGGACAGGGGGCGGGCTATGGCTACACCTTC. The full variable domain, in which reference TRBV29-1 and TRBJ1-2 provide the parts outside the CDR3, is SAVISQKPSRDICQRGTSLTIQCQVDSQVTMMFWYRQQPGQSLTLIATANQGSEATYESGFVIDKFPISRPNLTFSTLTVSNMSPEDSSIYLCSGGQGAGYGYTFGSGTRLTVV.

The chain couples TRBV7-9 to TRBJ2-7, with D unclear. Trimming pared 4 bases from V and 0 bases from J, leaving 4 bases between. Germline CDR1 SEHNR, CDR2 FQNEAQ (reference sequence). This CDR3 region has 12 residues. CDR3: CASSSSSYEQYF. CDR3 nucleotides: TGTGCCAGCAGCTCCAGCTCCTACGAGCAGTACTTC.

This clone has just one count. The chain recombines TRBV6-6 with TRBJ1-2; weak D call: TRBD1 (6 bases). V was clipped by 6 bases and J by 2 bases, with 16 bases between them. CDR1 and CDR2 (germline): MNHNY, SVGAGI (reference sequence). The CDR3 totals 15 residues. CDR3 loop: CASSQRGGKNYGYTF. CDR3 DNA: TGTGCCAGCAGCCAAAGGGGGGGGAAGAACTATGGCTACACCTTC.

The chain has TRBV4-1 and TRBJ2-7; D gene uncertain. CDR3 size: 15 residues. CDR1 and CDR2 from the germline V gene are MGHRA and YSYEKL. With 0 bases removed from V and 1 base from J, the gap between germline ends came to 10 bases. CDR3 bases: TGCGCCAGCAGCCAAGATCCAGCGAATTCCTACGAGCAGTACTTC. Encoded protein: CASSQDPANSYEQYF.

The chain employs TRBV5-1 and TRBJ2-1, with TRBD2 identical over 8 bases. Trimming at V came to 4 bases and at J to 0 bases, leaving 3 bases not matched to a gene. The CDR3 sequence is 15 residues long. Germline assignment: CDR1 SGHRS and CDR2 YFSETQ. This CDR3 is CASSPGTSSYNEQFF. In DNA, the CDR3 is TGCGCCAGCAGCCCGGGGACTAGCTCCTACAATGAGCAGTTCTTC.

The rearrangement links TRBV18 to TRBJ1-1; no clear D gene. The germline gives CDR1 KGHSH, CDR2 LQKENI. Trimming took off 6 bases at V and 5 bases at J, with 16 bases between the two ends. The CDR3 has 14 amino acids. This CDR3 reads CASSPTQAGTEAFF. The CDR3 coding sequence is TGTGCCAGCTCCCCCACCCAGGCGGGGACTGAAGCTTTCTTT.

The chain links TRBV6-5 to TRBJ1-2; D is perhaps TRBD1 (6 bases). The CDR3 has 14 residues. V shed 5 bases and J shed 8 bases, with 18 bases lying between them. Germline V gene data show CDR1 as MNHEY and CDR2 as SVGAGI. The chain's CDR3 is CASSAVQGREGYTF. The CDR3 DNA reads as TGTGCCAGCAGTGCAGTACAGGGAAGGGAAGGCTACACCTTC.

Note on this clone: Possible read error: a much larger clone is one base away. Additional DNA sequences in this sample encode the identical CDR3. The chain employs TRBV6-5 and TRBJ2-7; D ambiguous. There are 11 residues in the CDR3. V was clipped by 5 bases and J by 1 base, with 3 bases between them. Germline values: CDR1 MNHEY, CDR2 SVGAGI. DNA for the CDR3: TGTGCCAGCAGTCATTCCTACGAGCAGTACTTC. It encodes CASSHSYEQYF.

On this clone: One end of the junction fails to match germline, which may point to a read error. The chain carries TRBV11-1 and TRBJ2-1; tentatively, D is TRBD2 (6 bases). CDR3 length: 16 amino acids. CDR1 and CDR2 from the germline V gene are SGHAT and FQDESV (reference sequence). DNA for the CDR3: TGTGCCAGCAGCTTAGCGAGATCACTAGCTGACAATGAGCGGTTCTTC. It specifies CASSLARSLADNERFF.

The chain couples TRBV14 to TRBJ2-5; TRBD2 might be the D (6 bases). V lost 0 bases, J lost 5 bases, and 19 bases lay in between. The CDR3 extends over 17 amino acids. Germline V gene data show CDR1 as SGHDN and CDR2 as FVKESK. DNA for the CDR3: TGTGCCAGCAGCCAAGATGGCCCCTCGGGGGTACGGGAGACCCAGTACTTC. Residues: CASSQDGPSGVRETQYF. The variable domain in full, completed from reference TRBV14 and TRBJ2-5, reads EAGVTQFPSHSVIEKGQTVTLRCDPISGHDNLYWYRRVMGKEIKFLLHFVKESKQDESGMPNNRFLAERTGGTYSTLKVQPAELEDSGVYFCASSQDGPSGVRETQYFGPGTRLLVL.

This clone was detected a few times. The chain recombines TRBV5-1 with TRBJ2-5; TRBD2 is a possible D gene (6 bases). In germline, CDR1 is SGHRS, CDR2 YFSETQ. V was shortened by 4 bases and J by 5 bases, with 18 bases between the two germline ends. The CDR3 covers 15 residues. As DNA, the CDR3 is TGCGCCAGCAGCCTGGGACTCGGCCGGCGGGAGACCCAGTACTTC. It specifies CASSLGLGRRETQYF.

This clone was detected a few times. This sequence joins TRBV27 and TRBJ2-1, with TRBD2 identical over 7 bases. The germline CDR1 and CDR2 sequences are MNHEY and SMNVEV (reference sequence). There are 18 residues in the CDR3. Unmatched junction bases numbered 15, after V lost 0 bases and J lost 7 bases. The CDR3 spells CASSLSGAGVGVRNEQFF. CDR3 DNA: TGTGCCAGCAGTTTATCGGGTGCGGGAGTAGGGGTACGGAATGAGCAGTTCTTC.

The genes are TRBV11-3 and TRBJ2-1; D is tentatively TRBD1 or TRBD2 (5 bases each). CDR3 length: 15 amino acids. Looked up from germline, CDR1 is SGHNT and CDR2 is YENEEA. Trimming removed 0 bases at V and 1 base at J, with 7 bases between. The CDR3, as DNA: TGTGCCAGCAGCTTAGATGAGGGGTCCTACAATGAGCAGTTCTTC. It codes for CASSLDEGSYNEQFF. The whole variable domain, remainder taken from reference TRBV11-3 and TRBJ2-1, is EAGVVQSPRYKIIEKKQPVAFWCNPISGHNTLYWYLQNLGQGPELLIRYENEEAVDDSQLPKDRFSAERLKGVDSTLKIQPAELGDSAVYLCASSLDEGSYNEQFFGPGTRLTVL.

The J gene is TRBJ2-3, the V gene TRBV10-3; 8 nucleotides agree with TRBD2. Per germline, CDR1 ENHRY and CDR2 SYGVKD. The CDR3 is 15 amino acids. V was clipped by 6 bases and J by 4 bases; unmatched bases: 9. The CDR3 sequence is CAIRLSGAGADTQYF. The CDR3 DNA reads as TGTGCCATCAGACTTAGCGGGGCCGGGGCAGATACGCAGTATTTT.

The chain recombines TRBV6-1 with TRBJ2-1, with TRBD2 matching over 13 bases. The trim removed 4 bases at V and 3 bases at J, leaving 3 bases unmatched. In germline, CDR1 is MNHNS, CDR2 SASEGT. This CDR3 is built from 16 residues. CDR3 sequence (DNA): TGTGCCAGCAGTGCGACTAGCGGGGGGAGCTACAATGAGCAGTTCTTC. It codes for CASSATSGGSYNEQFF.

CDR3 nucleotides: TGTGCCAGCTCTCCGACAGGGAATGTCGAAAACACCATATATTTT. Translation gives CASSPTGNVENTIYF. The chain couples TRBV18 to TRBJ1-3; 7 bases agree with TRBD1. Germline lookup yields CDR1 KGHSH and CDR2 LQKENI. This CDR3 has 15 residues. Unmatched junction bases numbered 11, after V lost 6 bases and J lost 6 bases.

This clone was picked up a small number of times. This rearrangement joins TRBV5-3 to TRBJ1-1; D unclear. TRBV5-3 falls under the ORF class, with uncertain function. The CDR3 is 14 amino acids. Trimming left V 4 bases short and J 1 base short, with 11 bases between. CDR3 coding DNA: TGTGCCAGAAGCGGACGAATAGGGAACACTGAAGCTTTCTTT. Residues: CARSGRIGNTEAFF.

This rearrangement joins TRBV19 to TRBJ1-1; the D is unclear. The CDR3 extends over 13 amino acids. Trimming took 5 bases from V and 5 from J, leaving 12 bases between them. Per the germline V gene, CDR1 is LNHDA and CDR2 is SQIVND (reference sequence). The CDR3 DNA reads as TGTGCCAGTAGTCAAAGCCGCGGGACTGAAGCTTTCTTT. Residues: CASSQSRGTEAFF. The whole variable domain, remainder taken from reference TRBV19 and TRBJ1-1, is DGGITQSPKYLFRKEGQNVTLSCEQNLNHDAMYWYRQDPGQGLRLIYYSQIVNDFQKGDIAEGYSVSREKKESFPLTVTSAQKNPTAFYLCASSQSRGTEAFFGQGTRLTVV.

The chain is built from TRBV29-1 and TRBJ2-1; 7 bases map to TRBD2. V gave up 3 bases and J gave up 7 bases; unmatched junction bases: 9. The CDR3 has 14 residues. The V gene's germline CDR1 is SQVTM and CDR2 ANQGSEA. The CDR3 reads CSVDWGEGRNEQFF. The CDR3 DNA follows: TGCAGCGTTGATTGGGGGGAGGGTCGGAATGAGCAGTTCTTC.

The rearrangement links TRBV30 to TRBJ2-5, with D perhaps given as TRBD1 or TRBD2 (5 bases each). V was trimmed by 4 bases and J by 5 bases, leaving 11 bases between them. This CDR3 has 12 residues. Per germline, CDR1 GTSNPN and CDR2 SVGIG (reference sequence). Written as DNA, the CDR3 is TGTGCCTGGACTGGGGGTGCCGAGACCCAGTACTTC. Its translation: CAWTGGAETQYF.

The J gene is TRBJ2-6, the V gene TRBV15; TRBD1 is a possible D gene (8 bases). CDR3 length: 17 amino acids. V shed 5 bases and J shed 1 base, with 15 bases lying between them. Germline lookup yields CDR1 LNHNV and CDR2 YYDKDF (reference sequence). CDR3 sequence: CATSGDRGGSGANVLTF. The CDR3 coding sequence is TGTGCCACCAGCGGCGACAGGGGAGGGTCTGGGGCCAACGTCCTGACTTTC. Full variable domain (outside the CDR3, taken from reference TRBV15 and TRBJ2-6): DAMVIQNPRYQVTQFGKPVTLSCSQTLNHNVMYWYQQKSSQAPKLLFHYYDKDFNNEADTPDNFQSRRPNTSFCFLDIRSPGLGDTAMYLCATSGDRGGSGANVLTFGAGSRLTVL.